This T cell receptor (beta chain) was observed in a study of Graves' ophthalmopathy and Graves' hyperthyroidism. CDR1 and CDR2 from the germline V gene are SGHRS and YFSETQ. J gave up 6 bases and V 4 bases, and 7 bases lay outside the gene matches. The length of the CDR3 is 15 residues. RNA transcripts were the template, and TCR beta CDR3 regions were amplified from them. Investigators did first-round RT-PCR with HTBI primers, then second-round multiplex PCR. TCRdb redid the calling of the multiplex PCR reads with MiXCR, one entry per CDR3 protein. The sample lists about 500,000 distinct CDR3 sequences, approximately 15% occurring once. This clonotype was counted ten times or more. As the starting material, roughly 9.8 ml of fresh peripheral blood yielded the PBMCs.

What was sequenced was blood. This receptor was taken from a woman in her 30s with Graves' ophthalmopathy. V and J are TRBV5-1 and TRBJ1-6; 7 bases map to TRBD1. The CDR3 nucleotides are TGCGCCAGCAGCCCCACAGGGGCGGTTAATTCACCCCTCCACTTT. Amino acid sequence: CASSPTGAVNSPLHF.